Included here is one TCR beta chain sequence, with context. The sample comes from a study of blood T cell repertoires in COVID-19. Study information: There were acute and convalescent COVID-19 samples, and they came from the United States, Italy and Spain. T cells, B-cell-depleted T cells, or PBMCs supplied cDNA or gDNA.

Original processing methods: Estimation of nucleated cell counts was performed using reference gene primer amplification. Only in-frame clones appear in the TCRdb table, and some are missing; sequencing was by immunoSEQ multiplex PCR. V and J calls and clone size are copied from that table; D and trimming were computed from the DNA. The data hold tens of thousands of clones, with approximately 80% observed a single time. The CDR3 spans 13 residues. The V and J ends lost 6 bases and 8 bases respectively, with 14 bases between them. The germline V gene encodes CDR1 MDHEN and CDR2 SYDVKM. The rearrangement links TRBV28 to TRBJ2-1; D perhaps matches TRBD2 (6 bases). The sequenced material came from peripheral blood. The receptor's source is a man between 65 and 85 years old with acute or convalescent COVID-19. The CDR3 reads CASRETSSHEQFF. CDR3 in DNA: TGTGCCAGCAGGGAAACTAGCTCGCATGAGCAGTTCTTC.